This passage covers 4 T cell receptor beta chains from one sample sequenced in a study of response to subunit inactivated influenza vaccine. TCRdb fed the RT-PCR reads into MiXCR, producing one record per CDR3 protein. The data show 600,000 to 850,000 distinct CDR3 sequences, with 11% to 15% seen just once and less than 8.5% held by the top ten. The sequenced sample was PBMCs from blood, obtained less than 15 days before vaccination. The receptor source for this set is a man aged 50 to 60 who received an inactivated influenza vaccine.

The V call is TRBV6-2 or TRBV6-3, the J call TRBJ2-1; D gene ambiguous. The CDR3 covers 12 residues. CDR1 MNHEY and CDR2 SVGEGT come from the germline V gene. V was pared by 4 bases and J by 8 bases, with 9 bases between. CDR3 amino acids: CASSSPSDEQFF. The CDR3 DNA sequence: TGTGCCAGCAGTTCCCCATCCGATGAGCAGTTCTTC.

There are a few counts of this clonotype. V is TRBV9 and J is TRBJ1-4; the D gene is possibly TRBD1 (6 bases). CDR1 and CDR2 from the germline V gene are SGDLS and YYNGEE. The CDR3 contains 15 residues. V gave up 2 bases and J gave up 3 bases, with 11 bases separating them. The CDR3 DNA follows: TGTGCCAGCAGCGTCCAGGGGAGGGCTAATGAAAAACTGTTTTTT. It codes for CASSVQGRANEKLFF.

This clonotype turned up a few times. This rearrangement joins TRBV29-1 to TRBJ2-7; TRBD1 matches at 7 bases. Trimming removed 7 bases from V and 2 bases from J; junction bases left unmatched: 2. This CDR3 spans 11 amino acids. The germline V gene encodes CDR1 SQVTM and CDR2 ANQGSEA. In DNA form, the CDR3 reads TGCAGCGCCGGACAGGCCTACGAGCAGTACTTC. Its translation: CSAGQAYEQYF.

The V gene is TRBV6-2 or TRBV6-3, the J gene TRBJ2-7; 11 nucleotides match TRBD2. The CDR3 runs to 14 residues. Germline values: CDR1 MNHEY, CDR2 SVGEGT. J gave up 3 bases and V 7 bases, and 5 bases lay outside the gene matches. CDR3 sequence (DNA): TGTGCCAGCAAAACGACTAGCGGGATCTACGAGCAGTACTTC. Protein: CASKTTSGIYEQYF.